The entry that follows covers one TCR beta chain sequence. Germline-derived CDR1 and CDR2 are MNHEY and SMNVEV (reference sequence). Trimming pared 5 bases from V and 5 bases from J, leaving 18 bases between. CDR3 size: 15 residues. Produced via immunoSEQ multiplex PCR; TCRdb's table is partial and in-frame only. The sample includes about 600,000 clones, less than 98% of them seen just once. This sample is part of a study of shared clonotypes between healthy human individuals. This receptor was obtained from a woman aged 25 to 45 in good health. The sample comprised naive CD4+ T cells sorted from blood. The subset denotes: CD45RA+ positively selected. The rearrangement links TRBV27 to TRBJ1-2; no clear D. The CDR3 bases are TGTGCCAGCAGTCTTTATCTGAACTCCCAATATGGCTACACCTTC. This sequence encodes CASSLYLNSQYGYTF.